This T cell receptor beta chain was obtained from a study of cytomegalovirus exposure and HLA in healthy donors. Deletions cut 0 bases from V and 6 bases from J, with 6 bases between. The CDR3 runs 13 residues. The germline CDR1 and CDR2 sequences are MNHEY and SVGAGI. Some clones are missing from TCRdb's copy, which holds only in-frame ones; the method was immunoSEQ multiplex PCR. The sample consists of around 400,000 clones, approximately 90% of them appearing once. Sequencing was carried out using PBMCs. The rearrangement uses TRBV6-5 and TRBJ2-1; D unclear. The sequence came from a woman aged 18-29 years in good health and CMV-seronegative. The CDR3 DNA reads as TGTGCCAGCAGTTACTCGTTGGCCAATGAGCAGTTCTTC. It specifies CASSYSLANEQFF.